This T cell receptor beta chain was recorded in a study of blood T cells in healthy people across ages. Study results and caveats: Diversity was higher, and naive CD4+ cells more numerous, in long-lived donors than in aged donors.

Through a sample-barcoded 5' primer and a J-beta primer mix, a second PCR was run for about 6 to 11 cycles. Each CDR3 protein is one row after TCRdb ran MiXCR on the 5' RACE reads. This table has roughly 860,000 distinct CDR3 sequences, 60% to 80% appearing once. The amount of total RNA extracted per sample was at least 6 micrograms. Losses at the gene ends were 8 bases for V and 4 bases for J; bases not matched to a gene: 10. Germline V gene lookup returns CDR1 SNHLY and CDR2 FYNNEI. This CDR3 comprises 14 residues. Details on this clonotype: No antigen is known for it.

Specimen: blood. The chain carries TRBV2 and TRBJ1-1, with 7 bases lining up with TRBD1. The source of this sequence is a man aged 30 to 45 in good health. This chain's CDR3 is CASCQRQGGTEAFF. Written as DNA, the CDR3 is TGTGCCAGCTGCCAACGACAGGGTGGCACTGAAGCTTTCTTT.